The clone carrying this T cell receptor beta chain was observed at least ten times. What it recognizes is unknown. The TCR beta libraries were generated through quantitative 5'-RACE incorporating molecular barcodes. TCRdb processed the 5' RACE reads anew with MiXCR; each CDR3 protein has one entry. The sample lists over 200,000 distinct CDR3 sequences; roughly 10% were seen once. Deletions cut 7 bases from V and 5 bases from J, with 14 bases between. The CDR3 is 13 residues long. Germline V CDR1 and CDR2: MNHNY, SVGAGI (reference sequence). The sample is drawn from a study of CD8 T cells in ankylosing spondylitis. Regarding the study as a whole: Apparently characteristic of ankylosing spondylitis blood was a TCR beta motif (eight highly homologous variants). Significant enrichment of disease-linked clones was reported in matched ankylosing spondylitis synovial fluid.

The TCR comes from a male donor with ankylosing spondylitis or in good health (not recorded which). The chain couples TRBV6-6 to TRBJ1-1, with D possibly being TRBD1 (5 bases). The sequencing sample was made of blood, either unsorted or a sorted T cell fraction (not recorded which). CDR3 region: CASIGQAGTEAFF. In DNA form, the CDR3 reads TGTGCCAGCATTGGACAAGCAGGGACTGAAGCTTTCTTT.